This T cell receptor (beta chain) was retrieved from a study of T cell responses to AZD1222 COVID-19 vaccine. Study as a whole: Samples with a second dose at about 4 or about 12 weeks were pooled together.

This clone was picked up a small number of times. Its antigen remains unidentified. Sequencing used immunoSEQ multiplex PCR; TCRdb keeps in-frame clones, though not all of them. The table shows 150,000 or so clones, with about 91% occurring only once. Study conclusions and caveats: Spike-spanning, vaccine-associated CD4 TCRs were dominant at 160-218 and 743-854. In the spike-specific TCR repertoire, nearly half reportedly target unmutated variant regions.

The specimen was peripheral blood, collected on day 0 of AZD1222 vaccination. The origin of this receptor is an adult in good health.

This CDR3 is CASSTSRDSYEQYF. CDR3 DNA: TGTGCCAGTAGCACCTCCCGGGACTCCTACGAGCAGTACTTC. The rearrangement uses TRBV19 and TRBJ2-7; maybe TRBD2 (5 bases). The CDR3 sequence is 14 residues long. CDR1 is LNHDA and CDR2 is SQIVND in the germline V gene (reference sequence). V shed 6 bases and J shed 0 bases, with 12 bases lying between them.